This T cell receptor beta chain stems from a study of T cells in Graves' hyperthyroidism and ophthalmopathy. Across the study: Peripheral blood draws took place at initial diagnosis, ahead of any treatment. Study-wide results and caveats: Blood held most thyroid clonotypes expanded above 0.001 frequency.

After removal of 5 bases from V and 0 bases from J, the junction contained 8 bases not matched to a gene. Germline CDR1 and CDR2: LNHDA and SQIVND (reference sequence). This CDR3 comprises 17 residues. Amplification yielded TCR beta CDR3 regions, with RNA transcripts as the source. HTBI primers drove first-round RT-PCR of the TCR CDR3. MiXCR was run by TCRdb on the multiplex PCR reads, yielding one entry per CDR3 protein. The sample holds around 99,000 distinct CDR3 sequences, roughly 15% seen once. This clonotype appeared many times. Its antigen remains unidentified. Patients aged 18 to 65 had newly diagnosed hyperthyroidism of under 2 months' duration.

The chain combines TRBV19 with TRBJ2-2; TRBD2 agrees at 8 bases. Material for sequencing was blood. This receptor was identified in a woman between 50 and 59 years old with Graves' hyperthyroidism. In DNA form, the CDR3 reads TGTGCCAGTAGTCCCCGGGCAGCGGGAGCGAACACCGGGGAGCTGTTTTTT. Translation gives CASSPRAAGANTGELFF.